The rows below give T cell receptor beta chains drawn from one sample of a study of blood T cell repertoires in COVID-19. This table comes from immunoSEQ multiplex PCR, and its TCRdb copy is limited to in-frame clones, with some not included. The sample contains around 130,000 clones, roughly 85% of which appear only once. The specimen sequenced was peripheral blood. These receptors were obtained from a human donor in a cohort sampled during active COVID-19. The CDR3 runs from the conserved cysteine through the conserved F or W. The D gene is left open where the match is weak. Clone sizes are given selectively: once, few, many, or a class where the clone is expanded.

TRBD2,TRBJ2-1,TRBV19,once,CASSMVHRGGQFF,TGTGCCAGTAGTATGGTTCATCGGGGGGGCCAGTTCTTC
-,TRBJ2-1,TRBV4-3,-,CASSLVLLDGNEQFF,TGCGCCAGCAGCCTCGTTCTTCTAGACGGCAATGAGCAGTTCTTC
-,TRBJ2-4,TRBV7-2,-,CASSSTDIQYF,TGTGCCAGCAGCTCCACAGACATTCAGTACTTC
TRBD1,TRBJ1-6,TRBV19,-,CASSGTGTYNSPLHF,TGTGCCAGTAGCGGGACAGGGACCTATAATTCACCCCTCCACTTT
TRBD1,TRBJ2-2,TRBV7-2,-,CASSLERDSAGELFF,TGTGCCAGCAGCTTAGAGAGGGACAGCGCCGGGGAGCTGTTTTTT
-,TRBJ2-7,TRBV7-8,-,CASSLVGRAGEQYF,TGTGCCAGCAGCTTAGTCGGCAGGGCGGGAGAGCAGTACTTC
-,TRBJ2-3,TRBV7-9,-,CASSGGIRQYF,TGTGCCAGCAGCGGAGGAATCCGGCAGTATTTT
-,TRBJ1-1,TRBV6-6,-,CASSYSLGSEAFF,TGTGCCAGCAGTTACTCGTTGGGGAGTGAAGCTTTCTTT
-,TRBJ1-5,TRBV15,-,CATSRDRGSNQPQHF,TGTGCCACCAGCAGAGACAGGGGTAGCAATCAGCCCCAGCATTTT
-,TRBJ1-5,TRBV6-6,once,CASTLNGQFNQPQHF,TGTGCCAGCACCCTAAATGGACAGTTCAATCAGCCCCAGCATTTT
TRBD1,TRBJ2-5,TRBV3-1/TRBV3-2,-,CASSQKGGAETQYF,TGTGCCAGCAGCCAGAAAGGGGGCGCGGAGACCCAGTACTTC
TRBD2,TRBJ2-1,TRBV7-9,-,CASSSSGAYNEQFF,TGTGCCAGCAGTTCTAGCGGAGCTTACAATGAGCAGTTCTTC
-,TRBJ1-2,TRBV15,-,CATSRGEGDYGYTF,TGTGCCACCAGCAGGGGGGAGGGCGACTATGGCTACACCTTC
TRBD1,TRBJ1-1,TRBV5-5,-,CASSRTGDTEAFF,TGTGCCAGCTCCCGGACAGGGGACACTGAAGCTTTCTTT
TRBD1,TRBJ2-3,TRBV9,-,CASSVAGTGGDTQYF,TGTGCCAGCAGCGTGGCCGGGACAGGGGGAGATACGCAGTATTTT
-,TRBJ1-1,TRBV4-1,-,CASSQPARGEAFF,TGCGCCAGCAGCCAACCCGCCAGGGGTGAAGCTTTCTTT
TRBD2,TRBJ2-3,TRBV11-2,-,CASSFLGLAVLTDTQYF,TGTGCCAGCAGCTTCCTGGGGCTAGCGGTACTCACAGATACGCAGTATTTT
-,TRBJ1-1,TRBV24-1,many,CATRERGGTEAFF,TGTGCCACCAGAGAGAGGGGGGGCACTGAAGCTTTCTTT
-,TRBJ2-3,TRBV7-3,once,CASSPNPTRFSTDTQYF,TGTGCCAGCAGCCCAAACCCGACTAGATTTAGCACAGATACGCAGTATTTT
TRBD2,TRBJ2-3,TRBV5-6,-,CASSSSRDYMDTQYF,TGTGCCAGCAGCTCATCCCGGGACTACATGGATACGCAGTATTTT
-,TRBJ2-3,TRBV7-3,-,CASSLSGASGTDTQYF,TGTGCCAGCAGCTTAAGTGGCGCTAGCGGCACAGATACGCAGTATTTT
TRBD1,TRBJ1-5,TRBV19,few,CASNPGGNQPQHF,TGTGCCAGCAATCCAGGGGGAAATCAGCCCCAGCATTTT
-,TRBJ1-6,TRBV11-2,-,CASSSRAYTSPLHF,TGTGCCAGCAGCTCCAGGGCGTACACGTCACCCCTCCACTTT
TRBD1,TRBJ1-2,TRBV19,few,CASRRDRGSYGYTF,TGTGCCAGTAGGAGGGACAGGGGAAGTTATGGCTACACCTTC
-,TRBJ1-2,TRBV12-3/TRBV12-4,-,CASARVDGYTF,TGTGCCAGCGCCAGGGTTGATGGCTACACCTTC
TRBD1,TRBJ2-7,TRBV2,-,CASSGGDSMYNEQYF,TGTGCCAGCAGTGGAGGGGACAGTATGTATAACGAGCAGTACTTC
-,TRBJ1-3,TRBV7-2,-,CASSPTVSGNTIYF,TGTGCCAGCAGCCCTACAGTCTCTGGAAACACCATATATTTT
-,TRBJ2-3,TRBV6-6,once,CASSYPGATDTQYF,TGTGCCAGCAGTTACCCAGGGGCCACAGATACGCAGTATTTT
-,TRBJ1-1,TRBV21-1,-,CASSKTPGQGGEAFF,TGTGCCAGCAGCAAGACCCCGGGACAGGGAGGTGAAGCTTTCTTT
TRBD2,TRBJ2-7,TRBV7-6,medium-sized,CASSLVGEGYEQYF,TGTGCCAGCAGCTTAGTAGGGGAGGGGTACGAGCAGTACTTC
-,TRBJ1-2,TRBV5-5,-,CASNVILSGDGYTF,TGTGCCAGCAACGTCATCTTGTCCGGGGATGGCTACACCTTC
TRBD1,TRBJ1-1,TRBV10-1,-,CASSEYRGGASEAFF,TGCGCCAGCAGTGAGTATCGAGGGGGCGCGTCTGAAGCTTTCTTT
-,TRBJ2-3,TRBV11-2,-,CASSLTTGQITDTQYF,TGTGCCAGCAGCCTAACGACGGGACAAATCACAGATACGCAGTATTTT
-,TRBJ1-1,TRBV6-5,-,CASREDGNTEAFF,TGTGCCAGCCGGGAGGACGGCAACACTGAAGCTTTCTTT
-,TRBJ2-5,TRBV5-1,-,CASSIRGPQETQYF,TGCGCCAGCAGCATTAGGGGTCCACAAGAGACCCAGTACTTC
-,TRBJ1-1,TRBV19,-,CASSIDYRNTEAFF,TGTGCCAGTAGTATAGATTACAGGAACACTGAAGCTTTCTTT